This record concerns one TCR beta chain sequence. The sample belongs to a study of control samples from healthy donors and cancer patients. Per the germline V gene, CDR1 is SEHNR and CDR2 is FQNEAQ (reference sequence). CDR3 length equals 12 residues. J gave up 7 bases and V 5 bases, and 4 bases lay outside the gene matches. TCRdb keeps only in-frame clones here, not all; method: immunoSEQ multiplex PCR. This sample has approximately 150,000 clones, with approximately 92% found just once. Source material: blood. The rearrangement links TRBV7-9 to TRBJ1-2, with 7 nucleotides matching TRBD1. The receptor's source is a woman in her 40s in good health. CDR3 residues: CASSQDRVGYTF. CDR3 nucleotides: TGTGCCAGCAGCCAAGACAGGGTTGGCTACACCTTC. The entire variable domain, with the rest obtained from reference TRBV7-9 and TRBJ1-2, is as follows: DTGVSQNPRHKITKRGQNVTFRCDPISEHNRLYWYRQTLGQGPEFLTYFQNEAQLEKSRLLSDRFSAERPKGSFSTLEIQRTEQGDSAMYLCASSQDRVGYTFGSGTRLTVV.